A selection of T cell receptor beta chains follows, all from one sample in a study of blood T cells in healthy people across ages. TCRdb re-called the 5' RACE reads through MiXCR, storing one row per CDR3 protein. The repertoire holds roughly 700,000 distinct CDR3 sequences, with about 30% as singletons. Specimen: blood. These receptors all stem from an elderly woman in good health. Both conserved end residues are part of each CDR3. The order of the fields is V gene, D gene, J gene, clone size, CDR3 DNA, CDR3 protein. D genes are given only for firm matches. Some rows have no size entry. The others give once, few or many, or a class for an expanded clone.

V gene: TRBV4-1; D gene: NA; J gene: TRBJ1-2; clone size: NA; CDR3 DNA: TGCGCCAGCAGCCGCCCAACTAACTATGGCTACACCTTC; CDR3 protein: CASSRPTNYGYTF
V gene: TRBV7-9; D gene: TRBD1; J gene: TRBJ1-3; clone size: NA; CDR3 DNA: TGTGCCAGCAGCCCCCGTACTCTAAACAGGGGCCTCTCTGGAAACACCATATATTTT; CDR3 protein: CASSPRTLNRGLSGNTIYF
V gene: TRBV29-1; D gene: NA; J gene: TRBJ1-1; clone size: few; CDR3 DNA: TGCAGCGTTGAAAGGTGGGCAGGTTGGAACACTGAAGCTTTCTTT; CDR3 protein: CSVERWAGWNTEAFF
V gene: TRBV29-1; D gene: NA; J gene: TRBJ2-5; clone size: many; CDR3 DNA: TGCAGCGTTGAAGATCGGGCTCCGGGGCCGACCCAGTACTTC; CDR3 protein: CSVEDRAPGPTQYF
V gene: TRBV20-1; D gene: TRBD2; J gene: TRBJ2-3; clone size: NA; CDR3 DNA: TGCAGTGCTAGATCCGGAGCGGGAGGGCCACCTGGCACAGATACGCAGTATTTT; CDR3 protein: CSARSGAGGPPGTDTQYF
V gene: TRBV20-1; D gene: NA; J gene: TRBJ1-5; clone size: NA; CDR3 DNA: TGCAGTGCTAGGCCCCCCCAGTCTAATCAGCCCCAGCATTTT; CDR3 protein: CSARPPQSNQPQHF
V gene: TRBV28; D gene: TRBD1; J gene: TRBJ1-5; clone size: many; CDR3 DNA: TGTGCCAGCAGCACCGGGACAGGGGTGGATCAGCCCCAGCATTTT; CDR3 protein: CASSTGTGVDQPQHF
V gene: TRBV20-1; D gene: TRBD2; J gene: TRBJ2-3; clone size: many; CDR3 DNA: TGCAGTGCTCCGGCTAGCGGGGGGGCAAGTACGCAGTATTTT; CDR3 protein: CSAPASGGASTQYF
V gene: TRBV20-1; D gene: NA; J gene: TRBJ2-4; clone size: NA; CDR3 DNA: TGCAGTGCTACAGACAGGACCTACGAGCAGTACTTT; CDR3 protein: CSATDRTYEQYF
V gene: TRBV12-3/TRBV12-4; D gene: NA; J gene: TRBJ2-5; clone size: once; CDR3 DNA: TGTGCCAGCAGTTTAGCGATCCAGGGCGGAGGTGGAGAGACCCAGTACTTC; CDR3 protein: CASSLAIQGGGGETQYF
V gene: TRBV7-9; D gene: TRBD1; J gene: TRBJ2-1; clone size: few; CDR3 DNA: TGTGCCAGCAGCCATGTTACAGGGGGGTTCTTC; CDR3 protein: CASSHVTGGFF
V gene: TRBV20-1; D gene: NA; J gene: TRBJ1-2; clone size: many; CDR3 DNA: TGCAGTGCTAGACCTCAACAGGGTTTCTATGGCTACACCTTC; CDR3 protein: CSARPQQGFYGYTF
V gene: TRBV29-1; D gene: TRBD1; J gene: TRBJ2-1; clone size: many; CDR3 DNA: TGCGGCGTTAGGACAGGGGGCGCGGGAGGGAATGAGCAGTTCTTC; CDR3 protein: CGVRTGGAGGNEQFF
V gene: TRBV20-1; D gene: NA; J gene: TRBJ2-5; clone size: few; CDR3 DNA: TGCAGTGCCAGTTATAGCCAGGGTGAGACCCGGTACTTC; CDR3 protein: CSASYSQGETRYF
V gene: TRBV30; D gene: TRBD2; J gene: TRBJ2-3; clone size: NA; CDR3 DNA: TGTGCCGGGACTAGCCTACGCACAGATACGCAGTATTTT; CDR3 protein: CAGTSLRTDTQYF